The T cell receptor beta chain under discussion was sequenced for a study of T cell repertoires in cytomegalovirus infection. Study information: HLA-B-restricted CMV epitopes that are well studied were used alongside recently identified HLA-C-restricted ones. Based on public TCR beta signatures, there were indications of CMV infection and of a matching HLA type. Study-level results: In two of eight donors, the top clonotype was HLA-C-restricted CMV-specific.

TCRdb re-called the reads through MiXCR, storing one row per CDR3 protein. The sample shows hundreds of thousands of distinct CDR3 sequences, around 31% of them seen only once. This clonotype was counted only a few times. Its antigen is undetermined. V was cut by 2 bases and J by 7 bases, with 15 bases left in between. From germline, CDR1 is MNHEY and CDR2 SMNVEV (reference sequence). The CDR3 has 16 residues. The chain is built from TRBV27 and TRBJ1-6; tentatively, D is TRBD1 (5 bases). This receptor was taken from a human donor in good health (CMV status not recorded). Some clones in this sample may be carry-over from other donors' samples. The sample was cultured CD8+ T cells from PBMCs, taken from culture after CMV antigen stimulation. CDR3 region: CASSLIFGRTNSPLHF. In DNA, the CDR3 is TGTGCCAGCAGTTTAATATTTGGGCGGACAAATTCACCCCTCCACTTT.